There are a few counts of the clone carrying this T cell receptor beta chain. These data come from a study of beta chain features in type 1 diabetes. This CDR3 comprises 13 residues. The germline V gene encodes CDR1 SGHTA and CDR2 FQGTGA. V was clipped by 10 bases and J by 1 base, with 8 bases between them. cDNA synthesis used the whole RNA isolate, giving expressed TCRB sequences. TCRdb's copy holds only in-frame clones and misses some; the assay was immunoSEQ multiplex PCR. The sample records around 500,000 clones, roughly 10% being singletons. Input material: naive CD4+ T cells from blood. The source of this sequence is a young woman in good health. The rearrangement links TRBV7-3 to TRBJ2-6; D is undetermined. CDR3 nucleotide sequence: TGTGCCACAGTTAAGTCTGGGGCCAACGTCCTGACTTTC. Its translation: CATVKSGANVLTF.